Listed below are T cell receptor beta chains from one sample, sequenced in a study of cytomegalovirus exposure and HLA in healthy donors. The table came from immunoSEQ multiplex PCR; TCRdb's copy has only in-frame clones and leaves some out. The data contain some 120,000 clones, over 70% of them singletons. Sequenced sample: PBMCs. The receptors here all came from a man aged 18 to 35 in good health and CMV-seropositive. Each CDR3 is given with its conserved first and last residue. Each record gives: J gene, V gene, D gene, clone size, CDR3 protein, CDR3 DNA. D genes are given only for firm matches. Clone sizes are given selectively: once, few, many, or a class where the clone is expanded.

j_call: TRBJ2-6
v_call: TRBV15
d_call: TRBD1
clone_size: once
cdr3_aa: CATSRGQGVVGANVLTF
cdr3_nt: TGTGCCACCAGCAGGGGACAGGGTGTGGTGGGGGCCAACGTCCTGACTTTC

j_call: TRBJ1-2
v_call: TRBV29-1
d_call: -
clone_size: -
cdr3_aa: CSVVSPPDGYTF
cdr3_nt: TGCAGCGTTGTTTCTCCTCCGGATGGCTACACCTTC

j_call: TRBJ2-2
v_call: TRBV6-6
d_call: TRBD1
clone_size: -
cdr3_aa: CASSPTGANTGELFF
cdr3_nt: TGTGCCAGCAGCCCTACAGGGGCGAACACCGGGGAGCTGTTTTTT

j_call: TRBJ2-7
v_call: TRBV7-2
d_call: -
clone_size: -
cdr3_aa: CASSRGMAYEQYF
cdr3_nt: TGTGCCAGCAGCCGGGGGATGGCCTACGAGCAGTACTTC

j_call: TRBJ2-5
v_call: TRBV5-1
d_call: -
clone_size: -
cdr3_aa: CASSLRPLADYQETQYF
cdr3_nt: TGCGCCAGCAGCTTGCGCCCACTAGCCGACTACCAAGAGACCCAGTACTTC

j_call: TRBJ1-3
v_call: TRBV9
d_call: TRBD1
clone_size: few
cdr3_aa: CASNYRGQQISGNTIYF
cdr3_nt: TGTGCCAGCAATTATCGGGGACAGCAAATCTCTGGAAACACCATATATTTT

j_call: TRBJ1-4
v_call: TRBV19
d_call: TRBD1
clone_size: -
cdr3_aa: CASTGQGATVKLFF
cdr3_nt: TGTGCCAGTACCGGACAGGGGGCGACGGTAAAACTGTTTTTT

j_call: TRBJ2-3
v_call: TRBV15
d_call: TRBD1
clone_size: -
cdr3_aa: CATSSPTTGALTDTQYF
cdr3_nt: TGTGCCACCAGCAGTCCCACAACAGGGGCCCTCACAGATACGCAGTATTTT

j_call: TRBJ2-5
v_call: TRBV5-6
d_call: TRBD2
clone_size: -
cdr3_aa: CASSFPSGSPETQYF
cdr3_nt: TGTGCCAGCAGCTTTCCTAGCGGGAGTCCAGAGACCCAGTACTTC

j_call: TRBJ2-2
v_call: TRBV7-2
d_call: TRBD2
clone_size: -
cdr3_aa: CASSLAGVVSTGELFF
cdr3_nt: TGTGCCAGCAGCCTAGCGGGAGTGGTTAGCACCGGGGAGCTGTTTTTT

j_call: TRBJ2-5
v_call: TRBV5-4
d_call: TRBD2
clone_size: -
cdr3_aa: CASSLAWGGMSETQYF
cdr3_nt: TGTGCCAGCAGCTTGGCCTGGGGGGGGATGTCGGAGACCCAGTACTTC

j_call: TRBJ2-1
v_call: TRBV7-2
d_call: TRBD2
clone_size: -
cdr3_aa: CASSSGLAGVTSYNEQFF
cdr3_nt: TGTGCCAGCAGCTCGGGACTAGCGGGAGTAACCTCCTACAATGAGCAGTTCTTC

j_call: TRBJ2-7
v_call: TRBV7-2
d_call: TRBD1
clone_size: -
cdr3_aa: CASSRQSGTGGPYEQYF
cdr3_nt: TGTGCCAGCAGCCGACAATCCGGGACAGGGGGCCCCTACGAGCAGTACTTC

j_call: TRBJ2-1
v_call: TRBV5-1
d_call: -
clone_size: -
cdr3_aa: CASSYPRGRNEQFF
cdr3_nt: TGCGCCAGCAGCTATCCCAGAGGAAGGAATGAGCAGTTCTTC

j_call: TRBJ2-7
v_call: TRBV30
d_call: -
clone_size: -
cdr3_aa: CAWRSGYEQYF
cdr3_nt: TGTGCCTGGAGATCGGGATACGAGCAGTACTTC

j_call: TRBJ1-5
v_call: TRBV19
d_call: TRBD1
clone_size: -
cdr3_aa: CASSYDRGGNQPQHF
cdr3_nt: TGTGCCAGTAGTTACGACAGGGGGGGCAATCAGCCCCAGCATTTT

j_call: TRBJ2-2
v_call: TRBV29-1
d_call: TRBD2
clone_size: -
cdr3_aa: CSVVIPGSGRARFTGELFF
cdr3_nt: TGCAGCGTTGTTATTCCAGGCAGCGGGAGGGCCCGATTTACCGGGGAGCTGTTTTTT

j_call: TRBJ2-3
v_call: TRBV27
d_call: TRBD1
clone_size: -
cdr3_aa: CASSKTGHGSDTQYF
cdr3_nt: TGTGCCAGCAGTAAGACAGGGCACGGCTCAGATACGCAGTATTTT

j_call: TRBJ1-4
v_call: TRBV18
d_call: -
clone_size: -
cdr3_aa: CASSPPQTNEKLFF
cdr3_nt: TGTGCCAGCTCACCCCCCCAGACTAATGAAAAACTGTTTTTT

j_call: TRBJ2-7
v_call: TRBV9
d_call: -
clone_size: -
cdr3_aa: CASSVGTPYEQYF
cdr3_nt: TGTGCCAGCAGCGTAGGGACTCCCTACGAGCAGTACTTC

j_call: TRBJ2-5
v_call: TRBV14
d_call: -
clone_size: -
cdr3_aa: CASSPGLFPQETQYF
cdr3_nt: TGTGCCAGCAGCCCGGGACTCTTCCCCCAAGAGACCCAGTACTTC

j_call: TRBJ2-2
v_call: TRBV2
d_call: -
clone_size: -
cdr3_aa: CASRTPEGNTGELFF
cdr3_nt: TGTGCCAGCAGGACGCCGGAGGGTAACACCGGGGAGCTGTTTTTT